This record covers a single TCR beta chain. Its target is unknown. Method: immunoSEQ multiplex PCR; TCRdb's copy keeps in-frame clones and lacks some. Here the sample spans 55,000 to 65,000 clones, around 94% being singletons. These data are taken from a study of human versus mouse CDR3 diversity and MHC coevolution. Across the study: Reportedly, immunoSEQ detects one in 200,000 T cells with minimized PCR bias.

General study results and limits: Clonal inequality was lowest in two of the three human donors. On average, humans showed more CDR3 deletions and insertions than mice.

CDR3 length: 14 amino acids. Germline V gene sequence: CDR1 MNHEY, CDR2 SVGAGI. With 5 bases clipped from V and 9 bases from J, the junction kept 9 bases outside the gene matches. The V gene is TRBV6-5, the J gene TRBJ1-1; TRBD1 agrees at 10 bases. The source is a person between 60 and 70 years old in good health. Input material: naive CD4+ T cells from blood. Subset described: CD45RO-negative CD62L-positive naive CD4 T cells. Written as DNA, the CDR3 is TGTGCCAGCAGTGCCTCCCGGGACAGGGGTAAAGCTTTCTTT. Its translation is CASSASRDRGKAFF.